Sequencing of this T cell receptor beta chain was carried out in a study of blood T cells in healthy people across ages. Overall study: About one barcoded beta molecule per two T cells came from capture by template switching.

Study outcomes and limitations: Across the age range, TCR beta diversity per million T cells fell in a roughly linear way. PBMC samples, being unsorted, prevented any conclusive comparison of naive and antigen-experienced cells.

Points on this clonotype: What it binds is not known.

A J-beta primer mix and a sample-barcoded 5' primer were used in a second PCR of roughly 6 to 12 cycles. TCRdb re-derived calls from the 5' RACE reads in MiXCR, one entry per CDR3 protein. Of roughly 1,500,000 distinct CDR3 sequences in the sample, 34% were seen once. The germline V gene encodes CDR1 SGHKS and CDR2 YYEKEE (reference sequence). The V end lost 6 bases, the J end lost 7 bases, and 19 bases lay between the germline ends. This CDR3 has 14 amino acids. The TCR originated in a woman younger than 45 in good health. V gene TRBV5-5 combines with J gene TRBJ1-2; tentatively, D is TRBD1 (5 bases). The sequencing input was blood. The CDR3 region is CASMYGGSDCGYTF. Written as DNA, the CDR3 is TGTGCCAGCATGTACGGGGGATCGGACTGTGGCTACACCTTC.